This is a list of T cell receptor beta chains from one sample in a study of somatic reversion in DOCK8 deficiency. TCRdb called the multiplex PCR reads again in MiXCR, with one record for every CDR3 protein. Here the sample spans several thousand distinct CDR3 sequences, 24% being singletons. The sequenced material came from peripheral blood. The receptor set was obtained from a human donor in good health. Both conserved end residues are part of each CDR3.

v_call cdr3_aa
TRBV20-1 CSASILQGTYGYTF
TRBV12-3/TRBV12-4 CASSLDGGNTIYF
TRBV6-2/TRBV6-3 CASSYRGYSNQPQHF
TRBV28 CASRTGGALVWGNTIYF
TRBV9 CASSGGDRYYEKLFF
TRBV7-9 CASRVDSSNTEAFF
TRBV20-1 CSAPSVKGNWDEQYF
TRBV7-9 CASSLVQGGEKLFF
TRBV7-9 CASSLDEGVGYTF
TRBV23-1 CASSQSESDQPQHF
TRBV5-1 CASSLAVDRGFYEQYF
TRBV12-3/TRBV12-4 CASSFSGLSYEQYF
TRBV9 CASSVAHNQPQHF
TRBV12-3/TRBV12-4 CASSLSQGAYEQYF
TRBV10-3 CAISTGDTEAFF
TRBV20-1 CSAKGQSNEKLFF